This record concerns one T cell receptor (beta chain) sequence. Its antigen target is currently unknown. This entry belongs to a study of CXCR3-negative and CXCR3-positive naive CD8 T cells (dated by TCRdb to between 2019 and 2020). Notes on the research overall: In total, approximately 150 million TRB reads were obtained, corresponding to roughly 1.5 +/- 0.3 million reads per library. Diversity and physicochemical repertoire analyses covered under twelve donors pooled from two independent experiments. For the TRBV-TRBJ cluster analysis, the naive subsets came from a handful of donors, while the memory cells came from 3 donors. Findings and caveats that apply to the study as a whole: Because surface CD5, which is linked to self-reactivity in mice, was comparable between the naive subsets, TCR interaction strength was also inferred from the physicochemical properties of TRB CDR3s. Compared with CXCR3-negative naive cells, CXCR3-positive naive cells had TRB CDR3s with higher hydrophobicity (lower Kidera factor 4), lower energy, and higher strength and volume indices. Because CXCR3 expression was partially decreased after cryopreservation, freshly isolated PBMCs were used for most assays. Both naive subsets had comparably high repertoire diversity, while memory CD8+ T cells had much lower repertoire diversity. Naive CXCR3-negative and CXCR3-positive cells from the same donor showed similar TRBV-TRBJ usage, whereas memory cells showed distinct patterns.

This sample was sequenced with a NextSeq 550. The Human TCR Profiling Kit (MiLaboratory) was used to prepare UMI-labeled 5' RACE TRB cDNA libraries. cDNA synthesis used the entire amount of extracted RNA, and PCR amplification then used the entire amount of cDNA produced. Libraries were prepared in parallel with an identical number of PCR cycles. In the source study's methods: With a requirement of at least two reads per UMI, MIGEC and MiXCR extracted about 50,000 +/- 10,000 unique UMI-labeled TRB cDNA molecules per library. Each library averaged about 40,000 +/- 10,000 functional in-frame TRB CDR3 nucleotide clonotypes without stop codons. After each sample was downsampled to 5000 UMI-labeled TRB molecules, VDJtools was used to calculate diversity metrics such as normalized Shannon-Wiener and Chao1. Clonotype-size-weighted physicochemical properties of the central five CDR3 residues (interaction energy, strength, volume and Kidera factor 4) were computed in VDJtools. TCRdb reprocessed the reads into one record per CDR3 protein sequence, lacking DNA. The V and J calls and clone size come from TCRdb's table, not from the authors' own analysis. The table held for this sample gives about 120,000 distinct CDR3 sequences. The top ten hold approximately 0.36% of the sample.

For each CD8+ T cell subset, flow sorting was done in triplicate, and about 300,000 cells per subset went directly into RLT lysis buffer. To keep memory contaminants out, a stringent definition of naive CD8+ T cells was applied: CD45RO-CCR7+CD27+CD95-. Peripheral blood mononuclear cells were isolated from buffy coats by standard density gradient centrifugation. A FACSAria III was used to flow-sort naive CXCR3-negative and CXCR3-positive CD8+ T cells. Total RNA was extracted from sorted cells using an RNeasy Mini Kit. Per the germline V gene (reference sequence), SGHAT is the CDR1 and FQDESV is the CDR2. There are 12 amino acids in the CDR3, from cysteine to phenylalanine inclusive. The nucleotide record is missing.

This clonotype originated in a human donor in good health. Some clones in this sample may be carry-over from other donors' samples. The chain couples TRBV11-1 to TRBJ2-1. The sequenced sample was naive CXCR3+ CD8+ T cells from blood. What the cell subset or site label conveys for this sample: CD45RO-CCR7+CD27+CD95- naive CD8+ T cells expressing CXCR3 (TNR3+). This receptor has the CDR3 CASSFQRDEQFF.